This TCR beta chain was sequenced in a study of shared clonotypes between healthy human individuals. Per germline, CDR1 SGDLS and CDR2 YYNGEE. The CDR3 extends over 16 amino acids. Trimming took off 5 bases at V and 2 bases at J, with 14 bases between the two ends. Here immunoSEQ multiplex PCR was the method, and the copy in TCRdb shows in-frame clones only, minus some. The profile covers roughly 2.1 million clones, with about 92% appearing a single time and approximately 1.7% taken by the ten largest. CD45RO-negative, CCR7-selected cells formed the naive CD8 fraction, which excluded terminally differentiated effector memory CD45RA+ cells. All participating donors were Caucasian adults from Nashville, Tennessee.

Sequenced material: naive CD8+ T cells from PBMCs. This TCR derives from a man between 18 and 29 years old in good health. Some clones in this sample may be carry-over from other donors' samples. J is TRBJ2-6 and V is TRBV9; TRBD1 or TRBD2 may be the D gene (6 bases each). The CDR3 is CASRDSRGTGANVLTF. In DNA form, the CDR3 reads TGTGCCAGCAGGGACAGTCGGGGGACTGGGGCCAACGTCCTGACTTTC.